This T cell receptor beta chain was captured by sequencing in a study of T cell responses to AZD1222 COVID-19 vaccine. The CDR3 spans 13 residues. The V and J ends lost 2 bases and 6 bases respectively, with 8 bases between them. Germline V gene data show CDR1 as SGHTS and CDR2 as YDEGEE. Libraries were prepared by immunoSEQ multiplex PCR; TCRdb keeps only in-frame clonotypes and omits some of them. The sample includes 150,000 to 200,000 clones, 93% of them seen just once. The J gene is TRBJ2-2, the V gene TRBV5-8; D not resolved. This TCR came from an adult in good health. The specimen comprised peripheral blood, sampled on day 0 of AZD1222 vaccination. The CDR3 reads CASSFQFSGELFF. The CDR3 DNA is TGTGCCAGCAGCTTTCAGTTTTCCGGGGAGCTGTTTTTT.